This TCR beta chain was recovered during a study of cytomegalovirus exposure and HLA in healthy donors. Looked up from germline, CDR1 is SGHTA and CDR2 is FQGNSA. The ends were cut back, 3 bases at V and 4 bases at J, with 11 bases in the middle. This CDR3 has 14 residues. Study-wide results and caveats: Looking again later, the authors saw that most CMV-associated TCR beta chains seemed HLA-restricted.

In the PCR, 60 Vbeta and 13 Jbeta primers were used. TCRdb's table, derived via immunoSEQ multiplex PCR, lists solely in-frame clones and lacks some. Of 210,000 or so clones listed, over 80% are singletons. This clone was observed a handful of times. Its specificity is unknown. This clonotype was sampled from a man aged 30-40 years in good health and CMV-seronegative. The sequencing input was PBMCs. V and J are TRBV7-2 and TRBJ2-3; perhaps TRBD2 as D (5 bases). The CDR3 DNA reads TGTGCCAGCAGCTTTCGGGTGGGAGCAGATACGCAGTATTTT. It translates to CASSFRVGADTQYF.